Below, 8 T cell receptor beta chains from the same sample are listed, as sequenced in a study of preoperative IRX-2 immunotherapy in early breast cancer. Treatment here: preoperative locoregional IRX-2 cytokine immunotherapy. Sequenced by immunoSEQ multiplex PCR; TCRdb stores in-frame clones only, minus some. The sample carries about 62,000 clones, roughly 95% recorded once. This material was obtained from a patient treated with IRX-2 immunotherapy. These receptors were taken from a human donor with breast cancer.

The chain combines TRBV25-1 with TRBJ1-1, with D tentatively TRBD1 (5 bases). The CDR3 sequence is 14 residues long. Trimming removed 4 bases from V and 4 bases from J, with 13 bases in between. Germline V gene lookup returns CDR1 MGHDK and CDR2 SYGVNS. Here the CDR3 DNA reads TGTGCCAGCAGTGTTGCAGGGTCGGGCACTGAAGCTTTCTTT. It specifies CASSVAGSGTEAFF. The complete variable domain, with remaining parts taken from reference TRBV25-1 and TRBJ1-1, reads EADIYQTPRYLVIGTGKKITLECSQTMGHDKMYWYQQDPGMELHLIHYSYGVNSTEKGDLSSESTVSRIRTEHFPLTLESARPSHTSQYLCASSVAGSGTEAFFGQGTRLTVV.

This clone came up a few times. The DNA of the CDR3 is TGTGCCAGCAGCCAAGGGGGAGCCCCAGCGGTGGAGACCCAGTACTTC. Its protein is CASSQGGAPAVETQYF. This sequence joins TRBV4-2 and TRBJ2-5, with D tentatively TRBD2 (5 bases). This CDR3 spans 16 amino acids. V lost 1 base to trimming and J lost 5 bases, with 17 bases between them. CDR1 and CDR2 from the germline V gene are LGHNA and YNFKEQ.

The J gene is TRBJ2-5, the V gene TRBV7-9; no clear D gene. Looked up from germline, CDR1 is SEHNR and CDR2 is FQNEAQ (reference sequence). Between the trimmed V and J ends, which lost 5 bases and 2 bases, there was a span of 15 bases. This CDR3 comprises 15 residues. CDR3 residues: CASSVLRSAQETQYF. The CDR3 bases are TGTGCCAGCAGCGTACTCAGGTCCGCTCAAGAGACCCAGTACTTC. Drawing the rest from reference TRBV7-9 and TRBJ2-5, the complete variable domain is DTGVSQNPRHKITKRGQNVTFRCDPISEHNRLYWYRQTLGQGPEFLTYFQNEAQLEKSRLLSDRFSAERPKGSFSTLEIQRTEQGDSAMYLCASSVLRSAQETQYFGPGTRLLVL.

This chain joins TRBV28 and TRBJ2-7; possible D gene TRBD2, 5 bases. V was pared by 8 bases and J by 5 bases, with 13 bases between. The CDR3 has 12 residues. Germline V gene data show CDR1 as MDHEN and CDR2 as SYDVKM. The DNA of the CDR3 is TGTGCCAGCCACGGGGATAGAAACGAGCAGTACTTC. This translates into CASHGDRNEQYF.

V is TRBV19 and J is TRBJ2-6, with D unclear. Deletions cut 3 bases from V and 0 bases from J, with 9 bases between. The CDR3 spans 16 residues. Germline CDR1 is LNHDA and CDR2 is SQIVND (reference sequence). The CDR3 sequence is CASSMIGSSGANVLTF. The CDR3 nucleotides are TGTGCCAGTAGTATGATCGGAAGCTCTGGGGCCAACGTCCTGACTTTC.

The chain links TRBV2 to TRBJ2-2; D tentatively reads TRBD1 or TRBD2 (5 bases each). The CDR3 is 15 amino acids. Trimming cost V 6 bases and J 1 base, with 12 bases left between them. CDR1 is SNHLY and CDR2 is FYNNEI in the germline V gene. CDR3 in amino acids: CASRQGDQNTGELFF. CDR3 DNA: TGTGCCAGCAGGCAAGGGGACCAGAACACCGGGGAGCTGTTTTTT.

The CDR3 coding sequence is TGCGCCAGCAGCCAAGGTGACTATTTCGATGAGCAGTTCTTC. Translation: CASSQGDYFDEQFF. The rearrangement links TRBV4-1 to TRBJ2-1; perhaps TRBD2 as D (5 bases). The CDR3 contains 14 residues. Trimming removed 1 base from V and 8 bases from J, with 12 bases in between. Germline values: CDR1 MGHRA, CDR2 YSYEKL.

This chain joins TRBV10-3 and TRBJ2-7; the D is unclear. V was clipped by 9 bases and J by 2 bases, with 23 bases between them. Germline CDR1 reads ENHRY; CDR2 reads SYGVKD. The CDR3 spans 16 residues. CDR3 residues: CAISLGRPQFAYEQYF. DNA for the CDR3: TGTGCCATTTCCCTCGGCCGGCCACAATTTGCCTACGAGCAGTACTTC.